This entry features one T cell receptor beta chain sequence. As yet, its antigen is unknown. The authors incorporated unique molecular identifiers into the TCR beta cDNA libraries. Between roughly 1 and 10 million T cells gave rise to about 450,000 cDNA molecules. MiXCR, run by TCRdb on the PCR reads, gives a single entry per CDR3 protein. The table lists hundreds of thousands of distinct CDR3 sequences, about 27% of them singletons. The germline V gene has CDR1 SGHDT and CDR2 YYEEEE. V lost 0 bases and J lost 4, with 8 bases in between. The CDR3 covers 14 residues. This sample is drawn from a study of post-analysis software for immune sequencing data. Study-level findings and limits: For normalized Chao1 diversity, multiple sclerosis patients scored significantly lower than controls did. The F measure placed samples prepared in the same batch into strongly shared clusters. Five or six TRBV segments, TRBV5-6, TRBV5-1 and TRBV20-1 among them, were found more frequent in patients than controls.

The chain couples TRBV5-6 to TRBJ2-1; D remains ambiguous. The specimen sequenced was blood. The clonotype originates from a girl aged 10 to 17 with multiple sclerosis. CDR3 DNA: TGTGCCAGCAGCTTGGTTGGCAAATACAATGAGCAGTTCTTC. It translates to CASSLVGKYNEQFF. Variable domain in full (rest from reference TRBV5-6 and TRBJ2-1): DAGVTQSPTHLIKTRGQQVTLRCSPKSGHDTVSWYQQALGQGPQFIFQYYEEEERQRGNFPDRFSGHQFPNYSSELNVNALLLGDSALYLCASSLVGKYNEQFFGPGTRLTVL.